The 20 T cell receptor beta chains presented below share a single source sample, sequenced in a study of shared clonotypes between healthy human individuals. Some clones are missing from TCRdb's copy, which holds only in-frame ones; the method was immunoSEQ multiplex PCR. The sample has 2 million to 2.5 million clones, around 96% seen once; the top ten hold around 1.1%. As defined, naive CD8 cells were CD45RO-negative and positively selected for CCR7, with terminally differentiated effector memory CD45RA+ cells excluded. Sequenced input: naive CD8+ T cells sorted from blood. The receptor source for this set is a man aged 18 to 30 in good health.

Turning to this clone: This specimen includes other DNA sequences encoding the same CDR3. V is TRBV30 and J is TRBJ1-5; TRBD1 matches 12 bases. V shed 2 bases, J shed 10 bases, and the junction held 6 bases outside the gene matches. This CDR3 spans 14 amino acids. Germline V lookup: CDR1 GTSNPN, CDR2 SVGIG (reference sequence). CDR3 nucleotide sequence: TGTGCCTGGAGTCGGGACAGGGGGCGGGGACCCCAGCATTTT. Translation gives CAWSRDRGRGPQHF.

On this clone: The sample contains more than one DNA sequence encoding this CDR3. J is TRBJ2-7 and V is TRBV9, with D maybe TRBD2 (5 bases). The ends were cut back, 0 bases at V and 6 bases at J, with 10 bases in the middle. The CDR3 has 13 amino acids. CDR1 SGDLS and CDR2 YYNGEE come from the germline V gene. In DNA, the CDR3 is TGTGCCAGCAGCGTAGGGGGAGTCGGCGAGCAGTACTTC. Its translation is CASSVGGVGEQYF.

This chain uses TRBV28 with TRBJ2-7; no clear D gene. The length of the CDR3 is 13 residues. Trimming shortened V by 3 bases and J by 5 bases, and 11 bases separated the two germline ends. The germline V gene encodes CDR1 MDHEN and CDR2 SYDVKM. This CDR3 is CASSFPGFDEQYF. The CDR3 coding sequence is TGTGCCAGCAGTTTTCCAGGATTCGACGAGCAGTACTTC.

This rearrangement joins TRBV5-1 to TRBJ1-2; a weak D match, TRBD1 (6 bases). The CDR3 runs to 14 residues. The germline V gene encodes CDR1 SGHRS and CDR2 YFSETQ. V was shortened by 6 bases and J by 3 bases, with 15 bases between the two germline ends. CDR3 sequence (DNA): TGCGCCAGCACCCGACAGCCAGGGGACTATGGCTACACCTTC. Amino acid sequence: CASTRQPGDYGYTF. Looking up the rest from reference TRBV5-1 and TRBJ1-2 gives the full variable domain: KAGVTQTPRYLIKTRGQQVTLSCSPISGHRSVSWYQQTPGQGLQFLFEYFSETQRNKGNFPGRFSGRQFSNSRSEMNVSTLELGDSALYLCASTRQPGDYGYTFGSGTRLTVV.

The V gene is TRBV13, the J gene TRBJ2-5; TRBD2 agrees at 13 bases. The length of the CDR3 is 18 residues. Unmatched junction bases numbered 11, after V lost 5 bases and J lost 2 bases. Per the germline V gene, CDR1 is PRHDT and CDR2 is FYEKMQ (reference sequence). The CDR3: CASSPKGLAGRGQETQYF. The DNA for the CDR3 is TGTGCCAGCAGCCCGAAGGGACTAGCGGGACGCGGGCAAGAGACCCAGTACTTC.

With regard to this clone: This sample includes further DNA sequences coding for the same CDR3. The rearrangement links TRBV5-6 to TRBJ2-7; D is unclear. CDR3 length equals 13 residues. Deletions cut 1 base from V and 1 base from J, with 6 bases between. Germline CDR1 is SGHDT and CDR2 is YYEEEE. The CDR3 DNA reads TGTGCCAGCAGCTTGCTATCTTCCTACGAGCAGTACTTC. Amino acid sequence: CASSLLSSYEQYF.

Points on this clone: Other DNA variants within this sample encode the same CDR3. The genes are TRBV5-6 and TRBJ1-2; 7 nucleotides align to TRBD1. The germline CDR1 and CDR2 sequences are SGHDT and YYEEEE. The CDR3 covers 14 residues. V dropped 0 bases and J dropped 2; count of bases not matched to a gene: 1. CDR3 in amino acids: CASSLGQGNYGYTF. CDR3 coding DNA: TGTGCCAGCAGCTTGGGACAGGGCAACTATGGCTACACCTTC. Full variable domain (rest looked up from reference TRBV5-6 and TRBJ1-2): DAGVTQSPTHLIKTRGQQVTLRCSPKSGHDTVSWYQQALGQGPQFIFQYYEEEERQRGNFPDRFSGHQFPNYSSELNVNALLLGDSALYLCASSLGQGNYGYTFGSGTRLTVV.

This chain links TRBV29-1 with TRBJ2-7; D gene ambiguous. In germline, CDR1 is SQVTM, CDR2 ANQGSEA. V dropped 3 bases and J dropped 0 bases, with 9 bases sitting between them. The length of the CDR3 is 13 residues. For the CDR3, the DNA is TGCAGCGTTGAGACTGATAGCTCCTACGAGCAGTACTTC. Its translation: CSVETDSSYEQYF.

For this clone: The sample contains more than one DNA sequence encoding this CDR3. In nucleotides, the CDR3 is TGTGCCAGTAGTATGGGGCTTACTGAAGCTTTCTTT. Translating gives CASSMGLTEAFF. V is TRBV19 and J is TRBJ1-1, with a tentative D call TRBD1 (5 bases). Looked up from germline, CDR1 is LNHDA and CDR2 is SQIVND (reference sequence). The CDR3 loop spans 12 amino acids. V shed 3 bases and J shed 5 bases, with 7 bases lying between them.

The CDR3 is CASSSRTLSVNTEAFF. The CDR3 bases are TGTGCCAGCAGTTCGAGGACCCTCTCAGTGAACACTGAAGCTTTCTTT. This sequence joins TRBV28 and TRBJ1-1; no reliable D call. Germline V gene lookup returns CDR1 MDHEN and CDR2 SYDVKM. V was trimmed by 4 bases and J by 0 bases, leaving 15 bases between them. CDR3 size: 16 residues.

CDR3 residues: CASSLGQGITEAFF. For the CDR3, the DNA is TGTGCCAGCTCATTGGGACAGGGGATTACTGAAGCTTTCTTT. The chain links TRBV18 to TRBJ1-1; TRBD1 matches 10 bases. CDR1 and CDR2 from the germline V gene are KGHSH and LQKENI. The CDR3 is 14 residues long. V trimming: 5 bases; J trimming: 5 bases; junction bases outside the gene matches: 5.

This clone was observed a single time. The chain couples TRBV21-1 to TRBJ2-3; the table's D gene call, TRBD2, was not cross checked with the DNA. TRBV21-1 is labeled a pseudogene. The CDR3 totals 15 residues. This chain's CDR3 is CASSLDGRKADTQYF. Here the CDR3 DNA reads TGTGCCAGCAGCCTTGACGGGAGGAAGGCAGATACGCAGTATTTT.

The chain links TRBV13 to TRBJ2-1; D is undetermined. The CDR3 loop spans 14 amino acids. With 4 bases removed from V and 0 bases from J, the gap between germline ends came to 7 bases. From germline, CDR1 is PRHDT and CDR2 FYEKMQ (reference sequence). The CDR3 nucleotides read TGTGCCAGCAGCTCAAGGAGCTCCTACAATGAGCAGTTCTTC. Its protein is CASSSRSSYNEQFF.

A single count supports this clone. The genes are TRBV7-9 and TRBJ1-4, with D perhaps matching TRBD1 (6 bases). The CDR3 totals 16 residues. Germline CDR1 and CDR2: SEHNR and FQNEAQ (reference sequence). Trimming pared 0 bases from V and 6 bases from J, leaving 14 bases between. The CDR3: CASSLARGTKDEKLFF. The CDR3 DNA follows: TGTGCCAGCAGCTTAGCCCGCGGGACAAAAGATGAAAAACTGTTTTTT.

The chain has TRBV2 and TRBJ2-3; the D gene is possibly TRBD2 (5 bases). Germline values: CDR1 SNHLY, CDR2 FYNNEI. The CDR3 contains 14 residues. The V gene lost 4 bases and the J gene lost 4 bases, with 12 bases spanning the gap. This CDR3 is CASSGTGMADTQYF. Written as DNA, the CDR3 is TGTGCCAGCAGTGGAACCGGGATGGCAGATACGCAGTATTTT.

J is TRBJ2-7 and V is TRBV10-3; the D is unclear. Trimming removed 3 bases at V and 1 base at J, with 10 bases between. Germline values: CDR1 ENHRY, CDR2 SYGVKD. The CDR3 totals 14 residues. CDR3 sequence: CAISDPDTSYEQYF. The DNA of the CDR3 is TGTGCCATCAGTGATCCTGACACATCCTACGAGCAGTACTTC.

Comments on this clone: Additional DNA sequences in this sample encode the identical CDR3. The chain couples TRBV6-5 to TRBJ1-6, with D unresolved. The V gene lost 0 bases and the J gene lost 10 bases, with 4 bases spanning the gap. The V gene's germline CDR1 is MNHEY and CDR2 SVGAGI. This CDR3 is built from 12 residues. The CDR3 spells CASSYSGSPLHF. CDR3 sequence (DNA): TGTGCCAGCAGTTACTCGGGATCACCCCTCCACTTT.

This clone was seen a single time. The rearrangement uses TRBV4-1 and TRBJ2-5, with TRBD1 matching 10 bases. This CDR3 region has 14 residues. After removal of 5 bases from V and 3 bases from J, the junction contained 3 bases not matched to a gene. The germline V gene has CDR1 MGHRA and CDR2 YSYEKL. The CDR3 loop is CASSDRGREETQYF. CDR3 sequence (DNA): TGCGCCAGCAGCGACAGGGGGCGCGAAGAGACCCAGTACTTC.

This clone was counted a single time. As DNA, the CDR3 is TGTGCCAGCAGCCAACCTGGGACCGCGAACACTGAAGCTTTCTTT. Amino acids: CASSQPGTANTEAFF. This rearrangement joins TRBV4-2 to TRBJ1-1; D is perhaps TRBD1 (5 bases). The length of the CDR3 is 15 residues. V lost 2 bases and J 1 base, leaving 11 bases between the germline ends. CDR1 and CDR2 from the germline V gene are LGHNA and YNFKEQ.

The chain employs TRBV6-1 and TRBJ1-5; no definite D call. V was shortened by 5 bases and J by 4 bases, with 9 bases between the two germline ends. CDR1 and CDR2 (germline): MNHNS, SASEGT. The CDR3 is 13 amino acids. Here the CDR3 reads CASSKVQNQPQHF. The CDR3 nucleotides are TGTGCCAGCAGTAAAGTTCAGAATCAGCCCCAGCATTTT.